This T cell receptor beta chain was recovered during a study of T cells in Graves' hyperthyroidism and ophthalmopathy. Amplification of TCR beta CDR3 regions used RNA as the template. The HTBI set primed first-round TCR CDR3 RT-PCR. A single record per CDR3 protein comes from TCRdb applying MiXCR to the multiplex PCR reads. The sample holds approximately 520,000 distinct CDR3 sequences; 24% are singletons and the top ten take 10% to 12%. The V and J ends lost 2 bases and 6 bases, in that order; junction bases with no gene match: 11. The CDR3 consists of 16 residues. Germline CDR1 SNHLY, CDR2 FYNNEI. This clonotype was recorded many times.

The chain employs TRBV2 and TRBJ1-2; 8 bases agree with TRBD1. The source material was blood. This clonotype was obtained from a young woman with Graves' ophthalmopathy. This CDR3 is CASSERLESGGDGYTF. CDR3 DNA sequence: TGTGCCAGCAGTGAAAGGTTGGAGTCAGGGGGCGATGGCTACACCTTC.